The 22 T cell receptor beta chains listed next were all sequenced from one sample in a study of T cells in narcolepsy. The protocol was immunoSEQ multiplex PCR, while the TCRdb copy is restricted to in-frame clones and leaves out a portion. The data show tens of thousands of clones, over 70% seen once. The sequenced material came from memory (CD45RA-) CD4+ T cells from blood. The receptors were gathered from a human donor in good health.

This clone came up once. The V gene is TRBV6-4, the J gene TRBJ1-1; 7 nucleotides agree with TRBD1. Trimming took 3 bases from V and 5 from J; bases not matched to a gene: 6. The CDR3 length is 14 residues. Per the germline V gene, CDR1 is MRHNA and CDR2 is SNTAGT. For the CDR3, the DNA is TGTGCCAGCAGTGAAACCGGGACAGTAACTGAAGCTTTCTTT. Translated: CASSETGTVTEAFF.

The CDR3 loop is CASSPPEGNTEAFF. The CDR3 DNA sequence: TGCGCCAGCAGCCCCCCGGAGGGTAACACTGAAGCTTTCTTT. V usage is TRBV5-1 and J usage is TRBJ1-1; the D is unclear. Germline V gives CDR1 SGHRS, CDR2 YFSETQ. V lost 4 bases to trimming and J lost 2 bases, with 12 bases between them. This CDR3 has 14 residues.

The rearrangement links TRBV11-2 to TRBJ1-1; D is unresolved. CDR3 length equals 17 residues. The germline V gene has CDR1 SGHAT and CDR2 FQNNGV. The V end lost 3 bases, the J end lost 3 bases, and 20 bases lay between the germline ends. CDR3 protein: CASSFPGSGGIYTEAFF. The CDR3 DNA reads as TGTGCCAGCAGCTTCCCAGGTTCTGGTGGGATATACACTGAAGCTTTCTTT.

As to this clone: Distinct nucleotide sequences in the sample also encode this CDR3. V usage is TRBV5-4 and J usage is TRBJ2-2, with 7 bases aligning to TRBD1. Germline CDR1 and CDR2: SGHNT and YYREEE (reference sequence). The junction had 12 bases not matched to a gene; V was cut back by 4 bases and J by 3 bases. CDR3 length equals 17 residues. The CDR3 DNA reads TGTGCCAGCAGCGCAACAGGGGCCCGGGCTCACACCGGGGAGCTGTTTTTT. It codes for CASSATGARAHTGELFF.

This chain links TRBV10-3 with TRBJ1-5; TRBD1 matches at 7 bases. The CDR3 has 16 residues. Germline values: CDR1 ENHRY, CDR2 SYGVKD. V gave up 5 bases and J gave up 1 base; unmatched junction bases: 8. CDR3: CAISKGQAGSNQPQHF. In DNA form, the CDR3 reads TGTGCCATCAGTAAAGGACAGGCCGGGAGCAATCAGCCCCAGCATTTT.

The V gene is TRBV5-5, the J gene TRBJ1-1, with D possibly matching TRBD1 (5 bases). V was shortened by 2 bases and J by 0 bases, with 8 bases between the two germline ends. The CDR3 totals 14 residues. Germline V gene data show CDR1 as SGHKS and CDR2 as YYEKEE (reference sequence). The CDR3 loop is CASSFRVLNTEAFF. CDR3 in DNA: TGTGCCAGCAGCTTCAGGGTGTTGAACACTGAAGCTTTCTTT.

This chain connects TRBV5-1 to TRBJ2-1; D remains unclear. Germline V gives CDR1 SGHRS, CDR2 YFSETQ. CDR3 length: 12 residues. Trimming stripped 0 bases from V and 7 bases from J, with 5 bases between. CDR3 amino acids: CASSLASNEQFF. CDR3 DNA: TGCGCCAGCAGCTTGGCTTCGAATGAGCAGTTCTTC.

CDR3 protein: CAISEPGDRNTIYF. The CDR3 DNA sequence: TGTGCCATCAGTGAGCCTGGGGACCGAAACACCATATATTTT. The chain uses TRBV10-3 and TRBJ1-3; tentative D call: TRBD1 (5 bases). The CDR3 contains 14 residues. V was clipped by 2 bases and J by 5 bases, with 10 bases between them. The germline V gene has CDR1 ENHRY and CDR2 SYGVKD.

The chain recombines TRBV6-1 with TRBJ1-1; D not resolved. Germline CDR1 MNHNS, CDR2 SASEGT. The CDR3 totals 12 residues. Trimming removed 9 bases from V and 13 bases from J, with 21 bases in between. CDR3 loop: CASSKNGNQGFF. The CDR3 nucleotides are TGTGCCAGTAGCAAAAACGGGAACCAAGGTTTCTTT.

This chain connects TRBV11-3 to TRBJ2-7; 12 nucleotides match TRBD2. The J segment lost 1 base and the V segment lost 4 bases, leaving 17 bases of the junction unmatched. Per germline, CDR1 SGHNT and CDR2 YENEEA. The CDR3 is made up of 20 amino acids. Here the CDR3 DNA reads TGTGCCAGCAGCTCCCGGACTAGCGGGACAATATTTCCCCAGTCCTACGAGCAGTACTTC. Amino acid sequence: CASSSRTSGTIFPQSYEQYF.

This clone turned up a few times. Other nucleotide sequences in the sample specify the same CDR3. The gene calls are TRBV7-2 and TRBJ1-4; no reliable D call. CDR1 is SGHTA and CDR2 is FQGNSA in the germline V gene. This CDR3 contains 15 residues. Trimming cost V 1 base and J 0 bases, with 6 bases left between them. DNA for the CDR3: TGTGCCAGCAGCTTAGACAGTGCAACTAATGAAAAACTGTTTTTT. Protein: CASSLDSATNEKLFF.

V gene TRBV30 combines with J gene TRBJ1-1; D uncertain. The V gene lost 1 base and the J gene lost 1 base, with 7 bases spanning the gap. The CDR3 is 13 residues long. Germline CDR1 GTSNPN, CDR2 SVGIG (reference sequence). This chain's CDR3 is CAWSASPNTEAFF. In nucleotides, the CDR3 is TGTGCCTGGAGTGCCTCCCCGAACACTGAAGCTTTCTTT.

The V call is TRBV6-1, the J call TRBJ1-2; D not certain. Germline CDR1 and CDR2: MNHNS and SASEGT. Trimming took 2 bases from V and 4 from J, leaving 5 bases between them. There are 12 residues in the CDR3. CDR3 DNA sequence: TGTGCCAGCAGTGAATGGACCTATGGCTACACCTTC. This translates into CASSEWTYGYTF.

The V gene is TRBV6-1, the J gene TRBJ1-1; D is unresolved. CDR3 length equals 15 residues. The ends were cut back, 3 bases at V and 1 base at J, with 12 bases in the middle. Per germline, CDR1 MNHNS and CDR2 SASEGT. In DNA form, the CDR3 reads TGTGCCAGCAGTGAGGGGTTCGGGAGGAACACTGAAGCTTTCTTT. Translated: CASSEGFGRNTEAFF.

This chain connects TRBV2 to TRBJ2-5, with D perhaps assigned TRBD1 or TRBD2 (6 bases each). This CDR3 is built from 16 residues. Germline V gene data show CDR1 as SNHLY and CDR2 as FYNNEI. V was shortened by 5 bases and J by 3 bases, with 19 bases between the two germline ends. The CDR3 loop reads CASSTSRGGRKETQYF. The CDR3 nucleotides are TGTGCCAGCAGTACGTCTAGAGGGGGGCGCAAAGAGACCCAGTACTTC.

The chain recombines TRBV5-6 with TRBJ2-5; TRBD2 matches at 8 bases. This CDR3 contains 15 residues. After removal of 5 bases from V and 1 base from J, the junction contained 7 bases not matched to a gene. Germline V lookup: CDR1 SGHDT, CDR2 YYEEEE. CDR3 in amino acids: CASRRSGGGQETQYF. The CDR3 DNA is TGTGCCAGCAGACGGTCGGGAGGGGGCCAAGAGACCCAGTACTTC.

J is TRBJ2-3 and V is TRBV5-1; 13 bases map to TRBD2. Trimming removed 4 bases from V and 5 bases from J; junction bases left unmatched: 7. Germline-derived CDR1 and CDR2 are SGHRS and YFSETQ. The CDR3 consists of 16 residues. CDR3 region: CASSPGTSGTGDTQYF. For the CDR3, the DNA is TGCGCCAGCAGCCCCGGGACTAGCGGGACCGGAGATACGCAGTATTTT.

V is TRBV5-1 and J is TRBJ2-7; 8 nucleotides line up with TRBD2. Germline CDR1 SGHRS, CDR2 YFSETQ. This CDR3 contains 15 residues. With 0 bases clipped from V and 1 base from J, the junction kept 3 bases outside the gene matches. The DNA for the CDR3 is TGCGCCAGCAGCTTGGAGCGGGAGAAATCCTACGAGCAGTACTTC. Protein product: CASSLEREKSYEQYF.

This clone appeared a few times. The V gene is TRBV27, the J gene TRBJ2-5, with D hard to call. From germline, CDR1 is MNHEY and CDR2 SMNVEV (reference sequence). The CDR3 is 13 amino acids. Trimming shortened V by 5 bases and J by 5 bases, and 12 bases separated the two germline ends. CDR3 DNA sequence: TGTGCCAGCAGTGCCACTCGAAGGGAGACCCAGTACTTC. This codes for CASSATRRETQYF.

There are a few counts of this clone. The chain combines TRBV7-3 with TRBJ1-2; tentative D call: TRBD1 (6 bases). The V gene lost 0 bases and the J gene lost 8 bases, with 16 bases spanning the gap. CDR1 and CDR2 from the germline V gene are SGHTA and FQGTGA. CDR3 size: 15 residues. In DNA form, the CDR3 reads TGTGCCAGCAGCTTAACACCGGGGGCGGAGGGAGGCTACACCTTC. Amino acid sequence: CASSLTPGAEGGYTF. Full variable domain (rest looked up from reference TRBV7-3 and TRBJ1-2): GAGVSQTPSNKVTEKGKYVELRCDPISGHTALYWYRQSLGQGPEFLIYFQGTGAADDSGLPNDRFFAVRPEGSVSTLKIQRTERGDSAVYLCASSLTPGAEGGYTFGSGTRLTVV.

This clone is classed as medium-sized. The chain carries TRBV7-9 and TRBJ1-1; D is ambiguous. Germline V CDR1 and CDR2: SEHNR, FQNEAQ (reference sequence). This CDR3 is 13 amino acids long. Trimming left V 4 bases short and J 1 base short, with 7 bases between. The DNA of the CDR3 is TGTGCCAGCAGCTCCATGGAGAACACTGAAGCTTTCTTT. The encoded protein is CASSSMENTEAFF.

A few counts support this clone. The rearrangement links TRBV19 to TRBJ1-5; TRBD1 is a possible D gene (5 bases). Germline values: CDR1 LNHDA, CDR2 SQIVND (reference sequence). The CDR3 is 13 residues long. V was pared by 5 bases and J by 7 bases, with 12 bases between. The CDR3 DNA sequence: TGTGCCAGTAGTCTCGACAGAAAACAGCCCCAGCATTTT. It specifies CASSLDRKQPQHF.